This TCR beta chain was profiled in a study of blood T cell repertoires in COVID-19. The wider study: The samples span acute and convalescent COVID-19 from the United States, Italy and Spain. The analysed material was cDNA or gDNA that came from T cells, B-cell-depleted T cells, or PBMCs.

As handled by the study authors: Amplification from reference gene primers served as the basis for estimated nucleated cell counts. Method: immunoSEQ multiplex PCR; TCRdb's copy keeps in-frame clones and lacks some. V and J calls and clone size are given by that table; D and trimming were obtained from the DNA. The sample includes around 84,000 clones, roughly 86% of them seen just once. With 5 bases removed from V and 4 bases from J, the gap between germline ends came to 14 bases. The V gene's germline CDR1 is LNHDA and CDR2 SQIVND (reference sequence). CDR3 size: 14 residues. This sequence joins TRBV19 and TRBJ1-2, with D tentatively TRBD1 (6 bases). The specimen sequenced was peripheral blood. The source of this sequence is a man older than 75 with active or convalescent COVID-19. CDR3 residues: CASSSTGPPYGYTF. The CDR3 DNA reads as TGTGCCAGTAGTTCGACAGGCCCTCCCTATGGCTACACCTTC. The full variable domain, its missing parts supplied by reference TRBV19 and TRBJ1-2, is DGGITQSPKYLFRKEGQNVTLSCEQNLNHDAMYWYRQDPGQGLRLIYYSQIVNDFQKGDIAEGYSVSREKKESFPLTVTSAQKNPTAFYLCASSSTGPPYGYTFGSGTRLTVV.